By its share, the clone carrying this T cell receptor (beta chain) is medium-sized. Antigen specificity is unknown. Healthy donors had no documented immune events, such as infections, while sampled. The sample comes from a study of identifying expanded T cells in peripheral blood. General study points: Clone count variance between approximately two-week samples rose with total template count. Differentially abundant clones: roughly 1.2 between replicates, 16.4 at about 13 days, under 25 at four.

Method: immunoSEQ multiplex PCR; TCRdb's copy keeps in-frame clones and lacks some. The sample yields over 85,000 clones, approximately 81% seen once. The CDR3 length is 13 residues. V was trimmed by 0 bases and J by 2 bases, leaving 4 bases between them. Germline V gene data show CDR1 as MRHNA and CDR2 as SNTAGT. J is TRBJ1-1 and V is TRBV6-4, with D uncertain. Sequencing input: blood. This clonotype was sampled from a person aged 18-70 years in good health. The CDR3 bases are TGTGCCAGCAGTGACTCGGACAACACTGAAGCTTTCTTT. It yields the protein CASSDSDNTEAFF.